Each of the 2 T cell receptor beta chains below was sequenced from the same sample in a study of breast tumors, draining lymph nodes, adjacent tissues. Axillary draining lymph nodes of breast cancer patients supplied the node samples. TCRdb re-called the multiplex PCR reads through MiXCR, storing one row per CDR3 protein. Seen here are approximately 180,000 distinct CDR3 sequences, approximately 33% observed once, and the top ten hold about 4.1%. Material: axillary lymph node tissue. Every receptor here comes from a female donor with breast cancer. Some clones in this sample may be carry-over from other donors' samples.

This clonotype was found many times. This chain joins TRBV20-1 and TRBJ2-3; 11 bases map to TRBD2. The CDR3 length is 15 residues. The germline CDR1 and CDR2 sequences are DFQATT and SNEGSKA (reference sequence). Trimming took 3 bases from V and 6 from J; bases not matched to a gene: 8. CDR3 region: CSASKASGGSDTQYF. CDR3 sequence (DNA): TGCAGTGCTAGTAAGGCTAGCGGGGGGTCGGATACGCAGTATTTT.

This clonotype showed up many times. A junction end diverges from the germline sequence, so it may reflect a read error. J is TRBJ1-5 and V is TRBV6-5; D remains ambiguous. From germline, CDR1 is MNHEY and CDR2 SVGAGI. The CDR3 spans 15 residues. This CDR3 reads CASSHSGSGNQPQHF. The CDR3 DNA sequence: TGTGCCAGCAGTCACTCGGGGTCGGGCAATCAGCCCCAGCATTTT.